These T cell receptor beta chains were read from a single sample in a study of cytomegalovirus exposure and HLA in healthy donors. Sequenced by immunoSEQ multiplex PCR; TCRdb stores in-frame clones only, minus some. The sample shows roughly 200,000 clones, 60% to 80% of them seen only once. The sample taken for sequencing was PBMCs. These receptors originate from a woman aged 25 to 39 in good health and CMV-seropositive. The CDR3 runs from the conserved cysteine through the conserved F or W. D genes are given only for firm matches. The size of a clone is reported for some rows only, either as once, few or many, or as a class for expanded clones.

D gene	V gene	J gene	clone size	CDR3 protein	CDR3 DNA
TRBD2	TRBV11-2	TRBJ2-4	.	CASRPTSGVNIQYF	TGTGCCAGCAGACCGACTAGCGGGGTAAACATTCAGTACTTC
.	TRBV19	TRBJ2-2	.	CASSIRGGGAGELFF	TGTGCCAGTAGTATTCGTGGAGGGGGCGCCGGGGAGCTGTTTTTT
.	TRBV19	TRBJ1-5	.	CASSRLGGTTSNQPQHF	TGTGCCAGTAGTAGGCTGGGGGGGACGACTAGCAATCAGCCCCAGCATTTT
.	TRBV7-9	TRBJ2-7	.	CASSSPTGLGYEQYF	TGTGCCAGCAGCTCTCCCACGGGACTGGGCTACGAGCAGTACTTC
TRBD1	TRBV18	TRBJ2-4	.	CASSPPGQGAALAKNIQYF	TGTGCCAGCTCACCACCGGGACAGGGGGCTGCTCTAGCCAAAAACATTCAGTACTTC
.	TRBV27	TRBJ2-7	.	CASSLSRQGGSEQYF	TGTGCCAGCAGTTTATCGCGTCAGGGGGGTAGCGAGCAGTACTTC
TRBD1	TRBV5-1	TRBJ2-7	.	CASSVPGTGGIGEQYF	TGCGCCAGCAGCGTTCCCGGGACAGGGGGCATCGGCGAGCAGTACTTC
TRBD2	TRBV4-1	TRBJ2-1	.	CASSQAGGGRASYNEQFF	TGCGCCAGCAGCCAAGCGGGCGGCGGGAGGGCCTCCTACAATGAGCAGTTCTTC
.	TRBV7-2	TRBJ2-1	.	CASSPSPPGTYNEQFF	TGTGCCAGCAGCCCGTCCCCCCCAGGGACCTACAATGAGCAGTTCTTC
.	TRBV2	TRBJ1-2	.	CASRGQNRGYTF	TGTGCCAGCAGGGGACAAAATAGAGGCTACACCTTC
TRBD2	TRBV14	TRBJ2-1	.	CASSQDVTLAGGVDEQFF	TGTGCCAGCAGCCAAGATGTCACCCTAGCGGGAGGGGTTGATGAGCAGTTCTTC
.	TRBV29-1	TRBJ1-2	once	CSVRTDRLSYGYTF	TGCAGCGTACGGACAGACAGGTTATCCTATGGCTACACCTTC
.	TRBV7-2	TRBJ2-7	.	CASTFQGSSYEQYF	TGTGCCAGCACCTTTCAGGGCAGCTCCTACGAGCAGTACTTC
TRBD1	TRBV6-5	TRBJ1-4	.	CASSPPGQGNEKLFF	TGTGCCAGCAGTCCGCCGGGACAGGGTAATGAAAAACTGTTTTTT
.	TRBV19	TRBJ2-5	.	CASSIVGGGNRETQYF	TGTGCCAGTAGTATTGTAGGAGGAGGGAATAGAGAGACCCAGTACTTC
.	TRBV28	TRBJ2-7	.	CASSSPGEPVYEQYF	TGTGCCAGCAGTTCCCCAGGGGAACCCGTCTACGAGCAGTACTTC
TRBD1	TRBV9	TRBJ1-1	few	CASSDGDRAGTEAFF	TGTGCCAGCAGTGATGGTGACAGGGCGGGCACTGAAGCTTTCTTT
TRBD1	TRBV5-8	TRBJ2-2	.	CASSWVGTVTGELFF	TGTGCCAGCAGTTGGGTTGGGACAGTCACCGGGGAGCTGTTTTTT
TRBD1	TRBV9	TRBJ2-1	.	CASSPTRGHSYNEQFF	TGTGCCAGCAGCCCAACCAGGGGGCACTCCTACAATGAGCAGTTCTTC
TRBD1	TRBV19	TRBJ1-2	.	CASSSSGGRGGYTF	TGTGCCAGTAGTTCATCAGGGGGCAGAGGAGGCTACACCTTC
.	TRBV19	TRBJ1-1	.	CASRPEWTEYTEAFF	TGTGCCAGTAGGCCAGAATGGACAGAGTACACTGAAGCTTTCTTT
.	TRBV20-1	TRBJ1-1	.	CSITGNTEAFF	TGCAGTATTACAGGGAACACTGAAGCTTTCTTT
TRBD1	TRBV6-6	TRBJ1-2	few	CASSQQGDGYTF	TGTGCCAGCAGCCAACAGGGGGATGGCTACACCTTC
TRBD1	TRBV2	TRBJ1-6	.	CASSPGTGSSPLHF	TGTGCCAGCAGCCCCGGGACAGGGAGTTCACCCCTCCACTTT
.	TRBV7-2	TRBJ2-7	.	CASSLGHSTGEQYF	TGTGCCAGCAGCTTAGGGCACTCGACAGGAGAGCAGTACTTC